A single sample gave rise to the 20 T cell receptor beta chains below, sequenced in a study of T cell responses to AZD1222 COVID-19 vaccine. Profiling relied on immunoSEQ multiplex PCR, and the TCRdb table lists in-frame clones only, not all of them. The table shows 150,000 to 200,000 clones, with about 87% occurring only once. Sequencing used peripheral blood, obtained on day 0 of MenACWY control vaccination. These receptors originate from an adult in good health.

The chain combines TRBV7-2 with TRBJ2-5, with no clear D. Deletions cut 1 base from V and 5 bases from J, with 8 bases between. Germline CDR1 reads SGHTA; CDR2 reads FQGNSA. The CDR3 is 13 residues long. CDR3 in DNA: TGTGCCAGCAGCTTAGTGCGATCGGAGACCCAGTACTTC. Its translation: CASSLVRSETQYF.

The V and J genes are TRBV20-1 and TRBJ1-1; D gene uncertain. Germline V CDR1 and CDR2: DFQATT, SNEGSKA (reference sequence). V lost 7 bases and J lost 3, with 9 bases in between. This CDR3 comprises 11 residues. The CDR3 here is CSGQQDTEAFF. The DNA for the CDR3 is TGCAGTGGCCAGCAGGACACTGAAGCTTTCTTT.

The V and J genes are TRBV25-1 and TRBJ2-1; 8 bases align to TRBD1. This CDR3 is 14 amino acids long. Germline V gene sequence: CDR1 MGHDK, CDR2 SYGVNS. The ends lost 1 base at V and 7 bases at J; junction bases unmatched: 3. The DNA of the CDR3 is TGTGCCAGCAGTGAATTGGGACAGGTTAATGAGCAGTTCTTC. Protein product: CASSELGQVNEQFF.

The genes are TRBV19 and TRBJ1-1; D gene unclear. The germline V gene has CDR1 LNHDA and CDR2 SQIVND (reference sequence). V was trimmed by 1 base and J by 3 bases, leaving 6 bases between them. CDR3 size: 13 residues. CDR3 bases: TGTGCCAGTAGTATAGCCCTCTACACTGAAGCTTTCTTT. Amino acid sequence: CASSIALYTEAFF.

The rearrangement joins TRBV19 to TRBJ1-5; a possible D gene is TRBD1 (5 bases). Looked up from germline, CDR1 is LNHDA and CDR2 is SQIVND (reference sequence). V was pared by 7 bases and J by 4 bases, with 20 bases between. The CDR3 covers 16 residues. CDR3: CASNDRGQGRNQPQHF. CDR3 DNA sequence: TGTGCCAGTAACGATCGCGGGCAGGGCAGGAATCAGCCCCAGCATTTT.

The chain joins TRBV27 to TRBJ2-7, with D unclear. From germline, CDR1 is MNHEY and CDR2 SMNVEV (reference sequence). The CDR3 covers 13 residues. The ends were cut back, 6 bases at V and 4 bases at J, with 13 bases in the middle. DNA of the CDR3: TGTGCCAGCAGCCTAGGGAATGGGTACGAGCAGTACTTC. Translated, it gives CASSLGNGYEQYF.

Written as DNA, the CDR3 is TGTGCCAGCAGTGAATACCGGACTACTTACGAGCAGTACTTC. Amino acids: CASSEYRTTYEQYF. The chain combines TRBV2 with TRBJ2-7; perhaps TRBD2 as D (6 bases). The ends were cut back, 2 bases at V and 4 bases at J, with 12 bases in the middle. There are 14 residues in the CDR3. The V gene's germline CDR1 is SNHLY and CDR2 FYNNEI. Supplemented by reference TRBV2 and TRBJ2-7, the full variable domain reads EPEVTQTPSHQVTQMGQEVILRCVPISNHLYFYWYRQILGQKVEFLVSFYNNEISEKSEIFDDQFSVERPDGSNFTLKIRSTKLEDSAMYFCASSEYRTTYEQYFGPGTRLTVT.

For this clone: Other nucleotide sequences in the sample specify the same CDR3. The gene calls are TRBV7-9 and TRBJ1-3, with D possibly TRBD1 on 5 matching bases. Germline V gene sequence: CDR1 SEHNR, CDR2 FQNEAQ (reference sequence). Trimming removed 5 bases from V and 1 base from J, with 9 bases in between. The CDR3 is 14 residues long. CDR3 in DNA: TGTGCCAGCAGCCCGGACATTTCTGGAAACACCATATATTTT. It codes for CASSPDISGNTIYF. Full variable domain (outside the CDR3, taken from reference TRBV7-9 and TRBJ1-3): DTGVSQNPRHKITKRGQNVTFRCDPISEHNRLYWYRQTLGQGPEFLTYFQNEAQLEKSRLLSDRFSAERPKGSFSTLEIQRTEQGDSAMYLCASSPDISGNTIYFGEGSWLTVV.

This clone was counted a few times. The V call is TRBV19, the J call TRBJ1-2; 9 nucleotides align to TRBD1. The V segment lost 3 bases and the J segment 3 bases; nucleotides outside the gene matches: 14. This CDR3 has 18 amino acids. Germline V gene data show CDR1 as LNHDA and CDR2 as SQIVND (reference sequence). The chain's CDR3 is CASSIQHTGTGRDYGYTF. In DNA, the CDR3 is TGTGCCAGTAGTATTCAGCATACCGGGACAGGGAGAGACTATGGCTACACCTTC. Supplemented by reference TRBV19 and TRBJ1-2, the full variable domain reads DGGITQSPKYLFRKEGQNVTLSCEQNLNHDAMYWYRQDPGQGLRLIYYSQIVNDFQKGDIAEGYSVSREKKESFPLTVTSAQKNPTAFYLCASSIQHTGTGRDYGYTFGSGTRLTVV.

This sequence joins TRBV24-1 and TRBJ2-6; D is perhaps TRBD1 (5 bases). The V end lost 4 bases, the J end lost 0 bases, and 12 bases lay between the germline ends. The germline CDR1 and CDR2 sequences are KGHDR and SFDVKD. The CDR3 has 17 amino acids. CDR3 amino acids: CATSEGHHVSGANVLTF. The CDR3 region has the DNA TGTGCCACCAGTGAAGGACACCACGTCTCTGGGGCCAACGTCCTGACTTTC.

CDR3 sequence: CASSHQTSGGANEQFF. CDR3 DNA: TGTGCCAGCAGCCACCAGACTAGCGGAGGCGCCAATGAGCAGTTCTTC. This sequence joins TRBV5-4 and TRBJ2-1, with 9 bases identical to TRBD2. The germline gives CDR1 SGHNT, CDR2 YYREEE (reference sequence). V lost 4 bases and J lost 6; bases outside the gene matches: 11. The CDR3 loop spans 16 amino acids.

The chain employs TRBV6-9 and TRBJ1-1; 8 nucleotides match TRBD1. The germline gives CDR1 MNHGY, CDR2 SVAAGI. With 9 bases clipped from V and 3 bases from J, the junction kept 18 bases outside the gene matches. The CDR3 spans 17 residues. The CDR3: CASSPQGAGYWDTEAFF. The DNA for the CDR3 is TGTGCCAGTTCCCCTCAGGGGGCCGGCTACTGGGACACTGAAGCTTTCTTT.

The chain joins TRBV11-1 to TRBJ1-1; no definite D call. Germline V gene lookup returns CDR1 SGHAT and CDR2 FQDESV (reference sequence). V was pared by 0 bases and J by 8 bases, with 10 bases between. The CDR3 covers 13 residues. The CDR3 DNA is TGTGCCAGCAGCTTAGCGGGCGGACGCGAAGCTTTCTTT. Translation gives CASSLAGGREAFF.

The chain is built from TRBV10-1 and TRBJ2-7; 8 nucleotides line up with TRBD1. Trimming removed 11 bases from V and 4 bases from J; junction bases left unmatched: 16. This CDR3 region has 15 residues. Germline-derived CDR1 and CDR2 are WNHNN and SYGVQD (reference sequence). The CDR3 region is CARLGQVTICYEQYF. The CDR3 DNA sequence: TGCGCCCGATTGGGACAGGTGACAATCTGTTACGAGCAGTACTTC.

V gene TRBV19 combines with J gene TRBJ1-2, with 9 bases matching TRBD1. CDR3 length: 16 residues. Germline V gene data show CDR1 as LNHDA and CDR2 as SQIVND (reference sequence). V shed 0 bases, J shed 5 bases, and the junction held 7 bases outside the gene matches. The CDR3 reads CASSIDGTGLRYGYTF. CDR3 sequence (DNA): TGTGCCAGTAGTATAGATGGGACAGGGCTACGGTATGGCTACACCTTC. The full variable domain, completed using reference TRBV19 and TRBJ1-2, is DGGITQSPKYLFRKEGQNVTLSCEQNLNHDAMYWYRQDPGQGLRLIYYSQIVNDFQKGDIAEGYSVSREKKESFPLTVTSAQKNPTAFYLCASSIDGTGLRYGYTFGSGTRLTVV.

This clone was observed once. V usage is TRBV19 and J usage is TRBJ1-1; maybe TRBD1 (6 bases). V was trimmed by 1 base and J by 6 bases, leaving 18 bases between them. CDR3 length: 16 residues. Germline V CDR1 and CDR2: LNHDA, SQIVND (reference sequence). The CDR3 loop reads CASSIGGAGTPAEAFF. CDR3 nucleotides: TGTGCCAGTAGTATAGGGGGGGCAGGGACGCCCGCTGAAGCTTTCTTT. Drawing the rest from reference TRBV19 and TRBJ1-1, the complete variable domain is DGGITQSPKYLFRKEGQNVTLSCEQNLNHDAMYWYRQDPGQGLRLIYYSQIVNDFQKGDIAEGYSVSREKKESFPLTVTSAQKNPTAFYLCASSIGGAGTPAEAFFGQGTRLTVV.

The chain is built from TRBV7-3 and TRBJ2-1, with D possibly matching TRBD1 (6 bases). The V gene's germline CDR1 is SGHTA and CDR2 FQGTGA. This CDR3 has 14 residues. The ends were cut back, 5 bases at V and 2 bases at J, with 10 bases in the middle. The CDR3 region is CASSRTEPYNEQFF. The CDR3 DNA follows: TGTGCCAGCAGCCGGACAGAACCCTACAATGAGCAGTTCTTC. Filled out from reference TRBV7-3 and TRBJ2-1, the complete variable domain reads GAGVSQTPSNKVTEKGKYVELRCDPISGHTALYWYRQSLGQGPEFLIYFQGTGAADDSGLPNDRFFAVRPEGSVSTLKIQRTERGDSAVYLCASSRTEPYNEQFFGPGTRLTVL.

The V call is TRBV6-5, the J call TRBJ1-2; D gene uncertain. Germline CDR1 is MNHEY and CDR2 is SVGAGI. Trimming pared 6 bases from V and 3 bases from J, leaving 14 bases between. The CDR3 extends over 14 amino acids. The DNA of the CDR3 is TGTGCCAGCAGCTACCGGTGGGAGGACTATGGCTACACCTTC. This translates into CASSYRWEDYGYTF.

The chain is built from TRBV27 and TRBJ1-2, with TRBD1 matching 10 bases. The CDR3 extends over 16 amino acids. The germline gives CDR1 MNHEY, CDR2 SMNVEV (reference sequence). With V trimmed by 1 base and J by 7 bases, 9 bases remained unmatched. Here the CDR3 reads CASSLWGDRGLSGYTF. CDR3 nucleotide sequence: TGTGCCAGCAGTTTATGGGGAGACAGGGGGCTTAGTGGCTACACCTTC.

The gene calls are TRBV2 and TRBJ2-5; 8 bases map to TRBD1. The CDR3 covers 15 residues. The junction had 10 bases not matched to a gene; V was cut back by 6 bases and J by 4 bases. The germline V gene has CDR1 SNHLY and CDR2 FYNNEI. The CDR3 region has the DNA TGTGCCAGCAGGCGCACAGGGGGTGCGTCAGAGACCCAGTACTTC. Residues: CASRRTGGASETQYF.